One and the same sample provided the 22 T cell receptor beta chains below, sequenced in a study of control samples from healthy donors and cancer patients. Sequencing used immunoSEQ multiplex PCR; TCRdb keeps in-frame clones, though not all of them. Among 120,000 or so clones listed, about 95% were seen once. Sample: blood. These TCRs come from a young man in good health.

This chain links TRBV6-5 with TRBJ2-1, with TRBD2 as a possible D gene (5 bases). The CDR3 extends over 14 amino acids. CDR1 is MNHEY and CDR2 is SVGAGI in the germline V gene. Trimming removed 6 bases at V and 5 bases at J, with 14 bases between. The CDR3 bases are TGTGCCAGCAGCCTTACTTCCGGGGACAATGAGCAGTTCTTC. Protein: CASSLTSGDNEQFF.

This sequence joins TRBV15 and TRBJ1-2; D ambiguous. Trimming took 0 bases from V and 2 from J, leaving 7 bases between them. Germline V lookup: CDR1 LNHNV, CDR2 YYDKDF (reference sequence). The CDR3 extends over 14 amino acids. CDR3 sequence reads: CATSRDRGNYGYTF. The CDR3 region has the DNA TGTGCCACCAGCAGAGATCGGGGAAACTATGGCTACACCTTC.

The V gene is TRBV19, the J gene TRBJ2-1; tentative D call: TRBD2 (6 bases). Germline lookup yields CDR1 LNHDA and CDR2 SQIVND (reference sequence). V dropped 4 bases and J dropped 4 bases, with 17 bases sitting between them. There are 16 residues in the CDR3. CDR3 protein: CASSNPGQGGYNEQFF. CDR3 DNA sequence: TGTGCCAGTAGTAATCCGGGGCAGGGAGGATACAATGAGCAGTTCTTC.

The chain has TRBV3-1 (or the pseudogene TRBV3-2) and TRBJ1-5; 7 nucleotides match TRBD1. Germline loops: CDR1 LGHDT, CDR2 YNNKEL (reference sequence). J lost 6 bases, V lost 5 bases, and 1 base had no gene match. The CDR3 extends over 12 amino acids. CDR3 region: CASSNRGQPQHF. Here the CDR3 DNA reads TGTGCCAGCAGCAACAGGGGTCAGCCCCAGCATTTT.

V gene TRBV29-1 combines with J gene TRBJ2-2; TRBD1 might be the D (6 bases). Germline CDR1 and CDR2: SQVTM and ANQGSEA. Trimming pared 0 bases from V and 1 base from J, leaving 15 bases between. The CDR3 runs 17 residues. CDR3 in amino acids: CSVEDSSTGQNTGELFF. The CDR3 region has the DNA TGCAGCGTTGAAGATTCGTCGACAGGACAGAACACCGGGGAGCTGTTTTTT.

The V and J genes are TRBV6-5 and TRBJ1-1, with D possibly TRBD1 on 5 matching bases. The germline V and J ends were trimmed by 6 bases and 6 bases, with 11 bases remaining between them. Germline V lookup: CDR1 MNHEY, CDR2 SVGAGI. This CDR3 is built from 12 residues. CDR3 sequence (DNA): TGTGCCAGCAGAGCAACAGGCGCTGAAGCTTTCTTT. It yields the protein CASRATGAEAFF.

The chain joins TRBV6-5 to TRBJ1-1, with D possibly matching TRBD1 (6 bases). V was shortened by 2 bases and J by 5 bases, with 9 bases between the two germline ends. This CDR3 has 13 amino acids. CDR1 is MNHEY and CDR2 is SVGAGI in the germline V gene. CDR3 DNA sequence: TGTGCCAGCAGTTACGCACAGGGAACTGAAGCTTTCTTT. It codes for CASSYAQGTEAFF.

This clone appeared once. The V call is TRBV27, the J call TRBJ1-6; D perhaps matches TRBD1 (5 bases). CDR1 and CDR2 from the germline V gene are MNHEY and SMNVEV (reference sequence). This CDR3 comprises 15 residues. The V and J ends lost 5 bases and 0 bases respectively, with 8 bases between them. DNA of the CDR3: TGTGCCAGCAGTCCCAGGGTCTCCTATAATTCACCCCTCCACTTT. It specifies CASSPRVSYNSPLHF.

This chain joins TRBV27 and TRBJ2-7; D gene ambiguous. Germline-derived CDR1 and CDR2 are MNHEY and SMNVEV (reference sequence). Trimming removed 3 bases from V and 0 bases from J, with 6 bases in between. This CDR3 comprises 13 residues. This CDR3 is CASSFDFSYEQYF. Written as DNA, the CDR3 is TGTGCCAGCAGTTTTGACTTCTCCTACGAGCAGTACTTC.

The chain uses TRBV5-8 and TRBJ1-2; weak D call: TRBD1 (6 bases). V shed 3 bases and J shed 4 bases, with 16 bases lying between them. The germline V gene has CDR1 SGHTS and CDR2 YDEGEE. The CDR3 loop spans 15 amino acids. CDR3 DNA sequence: TGTGCCAGCAGCTCGGACGGGGGGCCTGGCTATGGCTACACCTTC. It specifies CASSSDGGPGYGYTF.

The CDR3 spells CASSLRPPTASSYNEQFF. DNA of the CDR3: TGTGCCAGCAGCTTAAGGCCCCCCACAGCTAGCTCCTACAATGAGCAGTTCTTC. This chain links TRBV7-3 with TRBJ2-1; no clear D gene. CDR3 size: 18 residues. CDR1 and CDR2 (germline): SGHTA, FQGTGA. V was shortened by 1 base and J by 0 bases, with 16 bases between the two germline ends.

This chain links TRBV9 with TRBJ2-7; D uncertain. CDR3 length: 14 amino acids. The germline CDR1 and CDR2 sequences are SGDLS and YYNGEE. Trimming removed 0 bases from V and 5 bases from J, with 12 bases in between. The CDR3 is CASSVGGSPNEQYF. The DNA for the CDR3 is TGTGCCAGCAGCGTAGGGGGTAGCCCCAACGAGCAGTACTTC. Variable domain in full (rest from reference TRBV9 and TRBJ2-7): DSGVTQTPKHLITATGQRVTLRCSPRSGDLSVYWYQQSLDQGLQFLIQYYNGEERAKGNILERFSAQQFPDLHSELNLSSLELGDSALYFCASSVGGSPNEQYFGPGTRLTVT.

This clone was observed a single time. The V call is TRBV6-2 or TRBV6-3, the J call TRBJ1-1; D not certain. This CDR3 is 13 amino acids long. CDR1 and CDR2 (germline): MNHEY, SVGEGT. V shed 2 bases and J shed 3 bases, with 7 bases lying between them. This chain's CDR3 is CASSYNGDTEAFF. The DNA of the CDR3 is TGTGCCAGCAGTTACAACGGGGACACTGAAGCTTTCTTT.

The J gene is TRBJ2-7, the V gene TRBV27; TRBD1 matches 7 bases. The germline CDR1 and CDR2 sequences are MNHEY and SMNVEV (reference sequence). This CDR3 is built from 17 residues. Trimming took 5 bases from V and 0 from J; bases not matched to a gene: 13. The CDR3 region has the DNA TGTGCCAGCAGTGCCTACCCCCGGGACAGAAGCTCCTACGAGCAGTACTTC. Its protein product is CASSAYPRDRSSYEQYF.

V is TRBV4-1 and J is TRBJ2-1; 12 positions agree with TRBD1. The germline V gene encodes CDR1 MGHRA and CDR2 YSYEKL. There are 15 residues in the CDR3. V shed 5 bases and J 8 bases; nucleotides not matched to a gene: 7. CDR3 in amino acids: CASSVRDRGRDEQFF. CDR3 coding DNA: TGCGCCAGCAGCGTCCGGGACAGGGGGCGGGATGAGCAGTTCTTC.

The J gene is TRBJ2-5, the V gene TRBV7-9, with a possible D match to TRBD1 (5 bases). The CDR3 has 18 amino acids. CDR1 and CDR2 from the germline V gene are SEHNR and FQNEAQ (reference sequence). Trimming removed 4 bases at V and 2 bases at J, with 23 bases between. CDR3 nucleotide sequence: TGTGCCAGCAGCTCCCCCCCCTGGATCCAAAAGGGGCAAGAGACCCAGTACTTC. This encodes CASSSPPWIQKGQETQYF.

The V call is TRBV7-8, the J call TRBJ1-2; D ambiguous. The CDR3 has 14 residues. V was trimmed by 5 bases and J by 1 base, leaving 11 bases between them. Germline V gene sequence: CDR1 SGHVS, CDR2 FQNEAQ. This CDR3 reads CASSVTTFNYGYTF. In DNA form, the CDR3 reads TGTGCCAGCAGCGTAACTACCTTTAACTATGGCTACACCTTC.

This clone was picked up one time. The rearrangement uses TRBV5-4 and TRBJ2-7; D is ambiguous. From germline, CDR1 is SGHNT and CDR2 YYREEE (reference sequence). Trimming removed 1 base at V and 5 bases at J, with 16 bases between. The CDR3 is made up of 15 amino acids. The CDR3 DNA is TGTGCCAGCAGCTTGAGTAGAGACGCCTCTCACGAGCAGTACTTC. Translated, it gives CASSLSRDASHEQYF.

This chain uses TRBV7-2 with TRBJ2-3; no clear D. Germline-derived CDR1 and CDR2 are SGHTA and FQGNSA. The CDR3 sequence is 14 residues long. V shed 6 bases and J shed 2 bases, with 12 bases lying between them. The CDR3 loop reads CASSLRSVTDTQYF. In nucleotides, the CDR3 is TGTGCCAGCAGTTTAAGGAGTGTCACAGATACGCAGTATTTT.

This clone showed up just a few times. The gene calls are TRBV24-1 and TRBJ2-2; D uncertain. CDR3 length: 15 amino acids. The V gene lost 6 bases and the J gene lost 5 bases, with 15 bases spanning the gap. Germline-derived CDR1 and CDR2 are KGHDR and SFDVKD. In nucleotides, the CDR3 is TGTGCCACCAGTTCGAGCTCCTGGACGACCGGGGAGCTGTTTTTT. It encodes CATSSSSWTTGELFF.

V gene TRBV6-5 combines with J gene TRBJ2-2, with 7 bases identical to TRBD1. CDR1 and CDR2 from the germline V gene are MNHEY and SVGAGI. V trimming: 6 bases; J trimming: 4 bases; junction bases outside the gene matches: 5. The CDR3 length is 14 residues. The DNA of the CDR3 is TGTGCCAGCAGAAACCCAGGGGGCACCGGGGAGCTGTTTTTT. Its translation: CASRNPGGTGELFF.

This clone appeared a few times. This chain joins TRBV27 and TRBJ1-5, with TRBD1 as a possible D gene (5 bases). Germline V lookup: CDR1 MNHEY, CDR2 SMNVEV (reference sequence). The V gene lost 5 bases and the J gene lost 7 bases, with 15 bases spanning the gap. The CDR3 loop spans 14 amino acids. CDR3: CASSPQGPGQPQHF. The DNA for the CDR3 is TGTGCCAGCAGTCCTCAGGGCCCAGGCCAGCCCCAGCATTTT.